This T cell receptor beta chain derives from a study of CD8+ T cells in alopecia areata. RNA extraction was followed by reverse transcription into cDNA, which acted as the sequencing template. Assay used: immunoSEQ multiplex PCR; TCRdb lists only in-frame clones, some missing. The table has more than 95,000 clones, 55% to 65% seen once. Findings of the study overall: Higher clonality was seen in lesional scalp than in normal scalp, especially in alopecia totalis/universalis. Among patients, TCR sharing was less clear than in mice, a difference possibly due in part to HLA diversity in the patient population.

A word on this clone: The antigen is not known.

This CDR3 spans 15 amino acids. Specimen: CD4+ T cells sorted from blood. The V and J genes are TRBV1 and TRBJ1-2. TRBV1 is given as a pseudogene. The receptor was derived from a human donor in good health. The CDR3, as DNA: TGCACCAGCAGCCAAAACCCCCGGGGCAGGAATGGCTACACCTTC. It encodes CTSSQNPRGRNGYTF.